These 11 T cell receptor beta chains came from one sample sequenced in a study of control samples from healthy donors and cancer patients. Profiling relied on immunoSEQ multiplex PCR, and the TCRdb table lists in-frame clones only, not all of them. The data contain 90,000 to 100,000 clones, 70% to 85% of them singletons. Sequencing used PBMCs. Source of these receptors: a man between 70 and 80 years old with lung cancer.

V is TRBV19 and J is TRBJ2-2; D may match TRBD1 or TRBD2 (5 bases each). Per the germline V gene, CDR1 is LNHDA and CDR2 is SQIVND (reference sequence). The ends were cut back, 7 bases at V and 0 bases at J, with 12 bases in the middle. The CDR3 totals 15 residues. Written as DNA, the CDR3 is TGTGCCAGTAATGGTAGGGGACCGAACACCGGGGAGCTGTTTTTT. This codes for CASNGRGPNTGELFF.

The chain employs TRBV6-5 and TRBJ1-6, with TRBD1 matching 9 bases. CDR3 length equals 15 residues. Germline CDR1 and CDR2: MNHEY and SVGAGI. Trimming took 2 bases from V and 9 from J; bases not matched to a gene: 5. CDR3 coding DNA: TGTGCCAGCAGTTACATGACAGGGGGTTTTTCACCCCTCCACTTT. The encoded protein is CASSYMTGGFSPLHF.

The CDR3 DNA reads as TGTGCCAGCAGCGTAGACGAGGGTTCGGGCTCCTACAATGAGCAGTTCTTC. Translation: CASSVDEGSGSYNEQFF. The V and J genes are TRBV9 and TRBJ2-1; TRBD2 might be the D (5 bases). The V end was cut by 0 bases, the J end by 0 bases, with 13 bases between. Germline values: CDR1 SGDLS, CDR2 YYNGEE. CDR3 size: 17 residues.

This sequence joins TRBV7-9 and TRBJ1-6, with TRBD1 matching over 8 bases. The CDR3 is 14 amino acids. Germline CDR1 is SEHNR and CDR2 is FQNEAQ (reference sequence). V dropped 5 bases and J dropped 9; count of bases not matched to a gene: 6. CDR3 nucleotides: TGTGCCAGCAGCCTCCAGGGGGCTCTTTCACCCCTCCACTTT. Protein sequence: CASSLQGALSPLHF.

This chain connects TRBV18 to TRBJ1-2; tentatively, D is TRBD1 (6 bases). The CDR3 consists of 16 residues. Germline CDR1 is KGHSH and CDR2 is LQKENI. Trimming took 2 bases from V and 8 from J, leaving 21 bases between them. CDR3 sequence: CASSPSTLQGGRGYTF. The CDR3 DNA reads as TGTGCCAGCTCACCATCGACCTTACAGGGAGGTCGAGGCTACACCTTC.

The chain is built from TRBV11-2 and TRBJ1-2, with D unresolved. The CDR3 has 12 amino acids. Trimming cost V 1 base and J 5 bases, with 5 bases left between them. The germline CDR1 and CDR2 sequences are SGHAT and FQNNGV. CDR3 region: CASSLGSYGYTF. DNA for the CDR3: TGTGCCAGCAGCTTAGGATCGTATGGCTACACCTTC.

The rearrangement uses TRBV5-1 and TRBJ2-1; D is unclear. V lost 5 bases and J lost 7, with 13 bases in between. The CDR3 runs 13 residues. Germline CDR1 reads SGHRS; CDR2 reads YFSETQ. The CDR3, as DNA: TGCGCCAGCAGAGTCGGGTCCGGGAATGAGCAGTTCTTC. Encoded protein: CASRVGSGNEQFF.

The chain joins TRBV15 to TRBJ2-7; 7 bases are a match to TRBD1. Germline V lookup: CDR1 LNHNV, CDR2 YYDKDF (reference sequence). The CDR3 has 13 amino acids. V dropped 8 bases and J dropped 0; count of bases not matched to a gene: 4. Here the CDR3 DNA reads TGTGCCACCGGAAGGGACAGCTCCTACGAGCAGTACTTC. Protein product: CATGRDSSYEQYF.

This clone was observed once. The CDR3 bases are TGTGCCAGCAGTTCAGCGGGGGTCACAGATACGCAGTATTTT. Translation: CASSSAGVTDTQYF. The chain uses TRBV11-2 and TRBJ2-3; 8 bases are a match to TRBD2. Trimming took 6 bases from V and 2 from J; bases not matched to a gene: 4. The germline gives CDR1 SGHAT, CDR2 FQNNGV. The CDR3 runs 14 residues.

The rearrangement uses TRBV30 and TRBJ1-2; maybe TRBD1 (6 bases). Deletions cut 7 bases from V and 0 bases from J, with 15 bases between. CDR3 size: 14 residues. The germline CDR1 and CDR2 sequences are GTSNPN and SVGIG (reference sequence). The CDR3 reads CALTGGRANYGYTF. In DNA, the CDR3 is TGTGCCTTGACTGGGGGGCGGGCTAACTATGGCTACACCTTC.

V is TRBV24-1 and J is TRBJ1-5; D is possibly TRBD1 (5 bases). In germline, CDR1 is KGHDR, CDR2 SFDVKD. V was clipped by 5 bases and J by 5 bases, with 18 bases between them. The CDR3 spans 16 residues. This CDR3 reads CATSVGEGQGYQPQHF. CDR3 coding DNA: TGTGCCACCAGTGTAGGGGAGGGCCAGGGCTATCAGCCCCAGCATTTT.